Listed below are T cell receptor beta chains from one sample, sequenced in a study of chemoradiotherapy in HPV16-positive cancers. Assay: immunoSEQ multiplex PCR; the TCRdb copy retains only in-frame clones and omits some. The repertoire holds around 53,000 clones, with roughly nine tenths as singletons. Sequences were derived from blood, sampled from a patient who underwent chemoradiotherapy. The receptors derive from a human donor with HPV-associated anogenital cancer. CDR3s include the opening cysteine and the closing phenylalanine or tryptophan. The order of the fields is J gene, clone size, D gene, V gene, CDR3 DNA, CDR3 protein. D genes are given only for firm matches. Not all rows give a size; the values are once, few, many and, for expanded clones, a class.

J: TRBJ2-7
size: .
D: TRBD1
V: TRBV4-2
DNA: TGTGCCAGCAGCCAAGGAGCGAGACAGGGATACGAGCAGTACTTC
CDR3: CASSQGARQGYEQYF

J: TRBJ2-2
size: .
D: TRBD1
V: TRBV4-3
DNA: TGCGCCAGCAGCCTACCCCCGGCGCCCCAGGGGGTGACCGGGGAGCTGTTTTTT
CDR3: CASSLPPAPQGVTGELFF

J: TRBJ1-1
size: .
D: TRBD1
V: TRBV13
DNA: TGTGCCAGCAGCTCAAACAGGGGAAGAGCTTTCTTT
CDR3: CASSSNRGRAFF

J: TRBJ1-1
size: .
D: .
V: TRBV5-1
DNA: TGCGCCAGCGTTTCAGGGGATAACACTGAAGCTTTCTTT
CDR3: CASVSGDNTEAFF

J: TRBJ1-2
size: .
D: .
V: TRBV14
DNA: TGTGCCAGCAGCCAGGTCCGTACCTATGGCTACACCTTC
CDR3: CASSQVRTYGYTF

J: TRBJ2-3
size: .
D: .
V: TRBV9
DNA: TGTGCCAGCAGCGTAGTTGCAGTCACAGATACGCAGTATTTT
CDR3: CASSVVAVTDTQYF

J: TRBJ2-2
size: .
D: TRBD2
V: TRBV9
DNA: TGTGCCAGCAGCCCCGGACTAGCGGGAGGGGCCGGGGAGCTGTTTTTT
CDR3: CASSPGLAGGAGELFF

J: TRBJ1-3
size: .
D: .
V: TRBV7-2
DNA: TGTGCCAGCAGCTTAGCTATGGCCCATGGAAACACCATATATTTT
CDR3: CASSLAMAHGNTIYF

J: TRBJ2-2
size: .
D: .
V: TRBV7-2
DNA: TGTGCCAGCACCTTCTTTGCGGGCGGCACCGGGGAGCTGTTTTTT
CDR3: CASTFFAGGTGELFF

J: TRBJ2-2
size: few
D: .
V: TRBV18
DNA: TGTGCCAGCTCACCAGGGCGGGCGAACACCGGGGAGCTGTTTTTT
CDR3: CASSPGRANTGELFF

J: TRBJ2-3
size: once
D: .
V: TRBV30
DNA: TGTGCCTGGAGTGTACGGTTAGGATACACAGATACGCAGTATTTT
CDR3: CAWSVRLGYTDTQYF

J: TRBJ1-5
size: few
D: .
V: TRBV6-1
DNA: TGTGCCAGCACGGAGGGGTGGAAAAATCAGCCCCAGCATTTT
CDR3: CASTEGWKNQPQHF

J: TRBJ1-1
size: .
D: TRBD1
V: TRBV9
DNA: TGTGCCAGCAGCCCTGACAGGGGCTCTACTGAAGCTTTCTTT
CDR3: CASSPDRGSTEAFF

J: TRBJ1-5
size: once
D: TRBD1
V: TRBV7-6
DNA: TGTGCCAGCAGCTTAGCGGGGACAGGGGAGAATCAGCCCCAGCATTTT
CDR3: CASSLAGTGENQPQHF